This is a list of T cell receptor beta chains from one sample in a study of T-cell reconstitution after alpha-beta-depleted transplantation in children. TCRdb reanalysed the PCR reads using MiXCR and keeps one entry per CDR3 protein. The sample gives over 150,000 distinct CDR3 sequences, 6.6% of which show up once; about 5.9% is in the top ten. The source was PBMCs, collected before TCRalphabeta/CD19-depleted stem cell transplant. These receptors originate from a boy aged 2 to 10 with acute lymphoblastic leukemia, due to receive a stem cell transplant. Both conserved end residues are part of each CDR3. The D gene is left open where the match is weak. Clone size, where shown, is once, few, many, or a class for clones that have expanded.

v_call	d_call	j_call	clone_size	cdr3_nt	cdr3_aa
TRBV10-3	TRBD2	TRBJ2-3	few	TGTGCCATCAGTGAGGGACTAGCGGACACAGATACGCAGTATTTT	CAISEGLADTDTQYF
TRBV9	TRBD2	TRBJ2-3	many	TGTGCCAGCAGCCCAATACTCAAAGGACTAGCGGGAGCGGAATCCCCCAATACGCAGTATTTT	CASSPILKGLAGAESPNTQYF
TRBV6-1	NA	TRBJ2-1	few	TGTGCCAGCGGGGAGCGGAGCTCCTACAATGAGCAGTTCTTC	CASGERSSYNEQFF
TRBV4-2	NA	TRBJ2-7	many	TGTGCCGGACCCGCTCGAGAGCAGTACTTC	CAGPAREQYF
TRBV18	TRBD2	TRBJ2-7	many	TGTGCCAGCTCACCACTCGAGGCGAGGGCTAGCGGGGGAGGCGAGCAGTACTTC	CASSPLEARASGGGEQYF
TRBV20-1	NA	TRBJ2-7	few	TGCAGTGCTAGACCTCGGACGGACTACGAGCAGTACTTC	CSARPRTDYEQYF
TRBV5-1	NA	TRBJ1-4	few	TGCGCCAGCAGCATAACAGATGCAACTAATGAAAAACTGTTTTTT	CASSITDATNEKLFF
TRBV27	TRBD2	TRBJ2-7	many	TGTGCCAGCAGTCCCTCAGTCGTGGGCGGGAGAAATAACGAGCAGTACTTC	CASSPSVVGGRNNEQYF
TRBV12-3/TRBV12-4	NA	TRBJ1-4	few	TGTGCCAGCAGGGCCGTGGGTGTGGAAAAACTGTTTTTT	CASRAVGVEKLFF
TRBV29-1	TRBD2	TRBJ2-7	NA	TGCAGCGTGACAGGACTAGCGGGAGGGCCTACCTACGAGCAGTACTTC	CSVTGLAGGPTYEQYF
TRBV7-9	NA	TRBJ1-2	many	TGTGCCAGCAGCTTACAGCAGGGGTTGAACTATGGCTACACCTTC	CASSLQQGLNYGYTF
TRBV3-1	TRBD1	TRBJ1-1	many	TGTGCCTCAGGGGACAGGGGGAAGGACACTGAAGCTTTCTTT	CASGDRGKDTEAFF